Presented here are 18 T cell receptor beta chains from one specimen sequenced in a study of cytomegalovirus exposure and HLA in healthy donors. The study ran its PCR with 60 Vbeta and 13 Jbeta primers. Some clones are missing from TCRdb's copy, which holds only in-frame ones; the method was immunoSEQ multiplex PCR. The top ten hold roughly 0.24% of the sample, which has 200,000 to 250,000 clones, roughly 84% seen once. The sequenced sample was PBMCs. These receptors were obtained from a girl aged 2 to 9 in good health and CMV-seronegative.

V and J are TRBV5-1 and TRBJ2-1; 7 positions agree with TRBD2. The germline V gene encodes CDR1 SGHRS and CDR2 YFSETQ. After removal of 1 base from V and 7 bases from J, the junction contained 2 bases not matched to a gene. CDR3 length: 13 residues. In nucleotides, the CDR3 is TGCGCCAGCAGCTTGCTGGGGGGGAATGAGCAGTTCTTC. Protein product: CASSLLGGNEQFF.

This chain connects TRBV27 to TRBJ2-7, with TRBD2 matching 13 bases. The V gene's germline CDR1 is MNHEY and CDR2 SMNVEV (reference sequence). With V trimmed by 5 bases and J by 4 bases, 5 bases remained unmatched. This CDR3 has 15 residues. This CDR3 is CASSPRTSGGYEQYF. The CDR3 DNA reads TGTGCCAGCAGTCCAAGGACTAGCGGGGGTTACGAGCAGTACTTC.

This clone was detected a few times. V is TRBV4-1 and J is TRBJ2-3, with 10 positions matching TRBD2. With 3 bases clipped from V and 6 bases from J, the junction kept 6 bases outside the gene matches. The length of the CDR3 is 15 residues. Germline V lookup: CDR1 MGHRA, CDR2 YSYEKL. The CDR3 DNA is TGCGCCAGCAGCCATCGTAGCGGGGGGTGGGATACGCAGTATTTT. Encoded protein: CASSHRSGGWDTQYF.

The chain couples TRBV4-2 to TRBJ1-5; TRBD1 matches 9 bases. The CDR3 is made up of 15 amino acids. CDR1 is LGHNA, CDR2 YNFKEQ, per germline. V shed 0 bases, J shed 5 bases, and the junction held 2 bases outside the gene matches. The CDR3 protein is CASSQDGTGHQPQHF. The CDR3, as DNA: TGTGCCAGCAGCCAAGACGGGACAGGGCATCAGCCCCAGCATTTT.

This clone is a singleton in its sample. The V call is TRBV29-1, the J call TRBJ2-5; D may be TRBD1 (8 bases). Trimming removed 8 bases from V and 5 bases from J, with 18 bases in between. The CDR3 totals 13 residues. Germline V gene lookup returns CDR1 SQVTM and CDR2 ANQGSEA. The CDR3 spells CSSTLQGGETQYF. The DNA for the CDR3 is TGCAGCTCTACTTTACAGGGGGGGGAGACCCAGTACTTC.

The genes are TRBV7-9 and TRBJ1-4, with 9 bases matching TRBD1. The CDR3 has 16 residues. V shed 3 bases and J 2 bases; nucleotides not matched to a gene: 4. Looked up from germline, CDR1 is SEHNR and CDR2 is FQNEAQ (reference sequence). The CDR3 nucleotides are TGTGCCAGCAGCTTCGGACAGGGGATGACTAATGAAAAACTGTTTTTT. It specifies CASSFGQGMTNEKLFF.

The rearrangement uses TRBV4-2 and TRBJ2-6; no clear D. The germline gives CDR1 LGHNA, CDR2 YNFKEQ. The CDR3 consists of 16 residues. Trimming left V 1 base short and J 0 bases short, with 7 bases between. The CDR3 DNA is TGTGCCAGCAGCCAAGTTAGAAACTCTGGGGCCAACGTCCTGACTTTC. This codes for CASSQVRNSGANVLTF.

The gene calls are TRBV5-1 and TRBJ2-5, with D maybe TRBD2 (5 bases). Trimming left V 2 bases short and J 2 bases short, with 13 bases between. CDR1 and CDR2 (germline): SGHRS, YFSETQ. The CDR3 has 15 amino acids. The CDR3 DNA reads TGCGCCAGCAGCTTTGGACTGCCCCTTCAAGAGACCCAGTACTTC. Encoded protein: CASSFGLPLQETQYF.

The chain links TRBV4-1 to TRBJ2-3, with unresolved D. CDR3 length equals 14 residues. The germline V and J ends were trimmed by 4 bases and 4 bases, with 12 bases remaining between them. Germline CDR1 reads MGHRA; CDR2 reads YSYEKL. This CDR3 is CASSPTNFADTQYF. In nucleotides, the CDR3 is TGCGCCAGCAGCCCAACCAACTTTGCAGATACGCAGTATTTT.

The gene calls are TRBV11-1 and TRBJ2-3; TRBD2 agrees at 9 bases. Germline lookup yields CDR1 SGHAT and CDR2 FQDESV (reference sequence). With V trimmed by 1 base and J by 4 bases, 6 bases remained unmatched. The CDR3 spans 16 residues. The CDR3 protein is CASSLVAGGPADTQYF. Written as DNA, the CDR3 is TGTGCCAGCAGCTTAGTGGCGGGAGGGCCTGCAGATACGCAGTATTTT.

This rearrangement joins TRBV2 to TRBJ1-3; D is uncertain. This CDR3 has 15 residues. Per germline, CDR1 SNHLY and CDR2 FYNNEI. The V end was cut by 4 bases, the J end by 4 bases, with 14 bases between. The CDR3 protein is CASSGVLGLGNTIYF. The DNA of the CDR3 is TGTGCCAGCAGTGGGGTGCTCGGACTGGGAAACACCATATATTTT. Variable domain in full (rest from reference TRBV2 and TRBJ1-3): EPEVTQTPSHQVTQMGQEVILRCVPISNHLYFYWYRQILGQKVEFLVSFYNNEISEKSEIFDDQFSVERPDGSNFTLKIRSTKLEDSAMYFCASSGVLGLGNTIYFGEGSWLTVV.

The rearrangement uses TRBV20-1 and TRBJ2-5; D unclear. CDR1 is DFQATT, CDR2 SNEGSKA, per germline (reference sequence). Trimming stripped 1 base from V and 4 bases from J, with 4 bases between. This CDR3 spans 11 amino acids. Here the CDR3 reads CSARVRETQYF. CDR3 bases: TGCAGTGCTAGAGTGAGAGAGACCCAGTACTTC.

V gene TRBV30 combines with J gene TRBJ1-5; D may be TRBD1 (6 bases). This CDR3 is built from 13 residues. Trimming took 4 bases from V and 4 from J, leaving 11 bases between them. Germline V lookup: CDR1 GTSNPN, CDR2 SVGIG (reference sequence). In DNA form, the CDR3 reads TGTGCCTGGACAGCAGGGGCAAATCAGCCCCAGCATTTT. Translated: CAWTAGANQPQHF.

The chain carries TRBV10-3 and TRBJ1-2; 7 bases are shared with TRBD1. The CDR3 has 15 amino acids. Germline V gene sequence: CDR1 ENHRY, CDR2 SYGVKD. V lost 0 bases and J lost 12; bases outside the gene matches: 13. CDR3 bases: TGTGCCATCAGTGAGTCGTTAGCAGGGGGGCCGCTAGACACCTTC. As protein: CAISESLAGGPLDTF.

This chain links TRBV7-9 with TRBJ1-5, with D tentatively TRBD1 (6 bases). The CDR3 has 16 amino acids. Germline V lookup: CDR1 SEHNR, CDR2 FQNEAQ (reference sequence). Trimming took 3 bases from V and 7 from J, leaving 19 bases between them. This CDR3 is CASSFNKNRVRQPQHF. DNA for the CDR3: TGTGCCAGCAGCTTCAATAAAAACAGGGTTAGGCAGCCCCAGCATTTT.

The chain links TRBV29-1 to TRBJ2-7; a possible D gene is TRBD1 (6 bases). CDR1 and CDR2 (germline): SQVTM, ANQGSEA. This CDR3 spans 12 amino acids. V was clipped by 4 bases and J by 7 bases, with 14 bases between them. The chain's CDR3 is CSVVGKGEEQYF. CDR3 in DNA: TGCAGCGTTGTTGGTAAGGGGGAAGAGCAGTACTTC.

The chain has TRBV4-2 and TRBJ2-1; 7 bases fit TRBD2. The V and J ends lost 1 base and 8 bases, in that order; junction bases with no gene match: 2. The CDR3 is made up of 13 amino acids. Germline V gene sequence: CDR1 LGHNA, CDR2 YNFKEQ. The CDR3 nucleotides read TGTGCCAGCAGCCAAGCAGCGGGGTATGAGCAGTTCTTC. Its translation: CASSQAAGYEQFF.

The chain combines TRBV5-1 with TRBJ2-7; D remains unclear. Germline values: CDR1 SGHRS, CDR2 YFSETQ. The CDR3 runs to 14 residues. Trimming pared 0 bases from V and 2 bases from J, leaving 9 bases between. The CDR3 spells CASSLDSPTYEQYF. The CDR3, as DNA: TGCGCCAGCAGCTTGGACAGCCCGACCTACGAGCAGTACTTC.